These 18 T cell receptor beta chains were sequenced from one sample in a study of blood T cell repertoires in COVID-19. The protocol was immunoSEQ multiplex PCR, while the TCRdb copy is restricted to in-frame clones and leaves out a portion. The sample lists some 300,000 clones, about 88% occurring once. The sample consisted of peripheral blood. The receptors here all came from a man between 65 and 80 years old with acute or convalescent COVID-19.

J is TRBJ1-5 and V is TRBV18; unclear D gene. The CDR3 contains 13 residues. Per germline, CDR1 KGHSH and CDR2 LQKENI. Trimming left V 2 bases short and J 7 bases short, with 9 bases between. CDR3 DNA: TGTGCCAGCTCACCAGCGAGGGAACAGCCCCAGCATTTT. It translates to CASSPAREQPQHF.

This clone was counted a single time. The V gene is TRBV7-6, the J gene TRBJ2-6; 8 bases match TRBD1. Trimming took 5 bases from V and 1 from J; bases not matched to a gene: 13. There are 19 residues in the CDR3. Per germline, CDR1 SGHVS and CDR2 FNYEAQ. CDR3 nucleotides: TGTGCCAGCAGCACCCCTACCGGACAGGGTGGTTCTGGGGCCAACGTCCTGACTTTC. It translates to CASSTPTGQGGSGANVLTF.

This chain links TRBV5-4 with TRBJ2-7; possible D gene TRBD2, 6 bases. CDR1 is SGHNT and CDR2 is YYREEE in the germline V gene (reference sequence). V was pared by 5 bases and J by 3 bases, with 18 bases between. CDR3 length: 15 residues. CDR3 DNA sequence: TGTGCCAGCAGTTCTGGAGGGAGGCCTGTCTACGAGCAGTACTTC. Translation gives CASSSGGRPVYEQYF.

J is TRBJ2-7 and V is TRBV5-6; 9 bases are a match to TRBD1. Germline trimming cut 4 bases from V and 5 bases from J; bases unmatched to any gene: 13. The CDR3 is made up of 16 amino acids. Looked up from germline, CDR1 is SGHDT and CDR2 is YYEEEE. The CDR3 sequence: CASSLYRGRKTHEQYF. The CDR3 DNA sequence: TGTGCCAGCAGCCTTTACAGGGGGCGGAAGACTCACGAGCAGTACTTC.

This chain connects TRBV4-1 to TRBJ1-3; a possible D gene is TRBD1 (6 bases). CDR1 MGHRA and CDR2 YSYEKL come from the germline V gene. V was shortened by 0 bases and J by 0 bases, with 15 bases between the two germline ends. The CDR3 covers 18 residues. The CDR3 reads CASSQESTGLGSGNTIYF. In nucleotides, the CDR3 is TGCGCCAGCAGCCAAGAATCGACAGGACTAGGCTCTGGAAACACCATATATTTT.

The chain uses TRBV2 and TRBJ1-2; D might be TRBD1 (5 bases). V dropped 6 bases and J dropped 4 bases, with 15 bases sitting between them. The length of the CDR3 is 14 residues. Per germline, CDR1 SNHLY and CDR2 FYNNEI. The CDR3 protein is CASRVRSGSYGYTF. In DNA, the CDR3 is TGTGCCAGCAGAGTTCGGTCAGGGTCCTATGGCTACACCTTC.

The J gene is TRBJ1-2, the V gene TRBV2; maybe TRBD1 (5 bases). V lost 6 bases and J 0 bases, leaving 14 bases between the germline ends. CDR1 and CDR2 (germline): SNHLY, FYNNEI. The CDR3 extends over 15 amino acids. CDR3 region: CASSRTRAPNYGYTF. CDR3 bases: TGTGCCAGCAGCAGGACCAGGGCGCCTAACTATGGCTACACCTTC. Full variable domain (missing parts from reference TRBV2 and TRBJ1-2): EPEVTQTPSHQVTQMGQEVILRCVPISNHLYFYWYRQILGQKVEFLVSFYNNEISEKSEIFDDQFSVERPDGSNFTLKIRSTKLEDSAMYFCASSRTRAPNYGYTFGSGTRLTVV.

The rearrangement joins TRBV25-1 to TRBJ2-2; a weak D match, TRBD1 (6 bases). The CDR3 covers 16 residues. Germline lookup yields CDR1 MGHDK and CDR2 SYGVNS. The V gene lost 1 base and the J gene lost 1 base, with 10 bases spanning the gap. The CDR3 protein is CASSESRTVNTGELFF. The CDR3, as DNA: TGTGCCAGCAGTGAATCCCGGACAGTGAACACCGGGGAGCTGTTTTTT.

The chain employs TRBV10-3 and TRBJ2-7, with D perhaps TRBD2 (6 bases). The germline V gene encodes CDR1 ENHRY and CDR2 SYGVKD. There are 14 residues in the CDR3. Trimming took 5 bases from V and 4 from J, leaving 15 bases between them. This CDR3 reads CAISSSGTAYEQYF. CDR3 DNA sequence: TGTGCCATCAGTTCCTCCGGGACTGCATACGAGCAGTACTTC.

The CDR3 loop is CASSLGSRGSWVVSYTF. CDR3 sequence (DNA): TGTGCCAGCAGTTTAGGGTCACGGGGATCCTGGGTGGTGAGCTACACCTTC. This chain connects TRBV28 to TRBJ1-2; D call uncertain. V was cut by 2 bases and J by 9 bases, with 25 bases left in between. The CDR3 extends over 17 amino acids. CDR1 is MDHEN, CDR2 SYDVKM, per germline.

V is TRBV10-3 and J is TRBJ2-1; 10 bases agree with TRBD2. The V and J ends lost 7 bases and 8 bases, in that order; junction bases with no gene match: 11. The CDR3 totals 15 residues. Germline V CDR1 and CDR2: ENHRY, SYGVKD. The CDR3 sequence is CAITRSGTSVDEQFF. The CDR3 DNA is TGTGCCATCACTAGAAGCGGGACTAGCGTAGATGAGCAGTTCTTC.

This clone was recorded once. The V gene is TRBV3-1 (or the pseudogene TRBV3-2), the J gene TRBJ2-5, with D maybe TRBD2 (6 bases). This CDR3 is built from 12 residues. V dropped 6 bases and J dropped 4 bases, with 9 bases sitting between them. In germline, CDR1 is LGHDT, CDR2 YNNKEL (reference sequence). The CDR3 nucleotides are TGTGCCAGCAGGACCGGGGGAGAGACCCAGTACTTC. Its protein product is CASRTGGETQYF.

This clone was counted a single time. The chain employs TRBV11-3 and TRBJ2-7; TRBD1 matches at 7 bases. Germline V gives CDR1 SGHNT, CDR2 YENEEA. This CDR3 is built from 13 residues. The V gene end was trimmed by 3 bases and the J gene end by 6 bases; junction bases not matched to a gene: 5. The CDR3 DNA reads as TGTGCCAGCAGCTTGGGAACAGGGGCCGAGCAGTACTTC. Translating gives CASSLGTGAEQYF. Together with reference TRBV11-3 and TRBJ2-7, the CDR3 gives the full variable domain: EAGVVQSPRYKIIEKKQPVAFWCNPISGHNTLYWYLQNLGQGPELLIRYENEEAVDDSQLPKDRFSAERLKGVDSTLKIQPAELGDSAVYLCASSLGTGAEQYFGPGTRLTVT.

This chain uses TRBV4-1 with TRBJ2-1; TRBD2 matches 11 bases. Germline values: CDR1 MGHRA, CDR2 YSYEKL. Trimming removed 0 bases from V and 12 bases from J; junction bases left unmatched: 16. The CDR3 is 18 amino acids. CDR3 sequence (DNA): TGCGCCAGCAGCCAAGATAGGCGGTTAGCGGGAGGGCGCGACGTGCAGTTCTTC. Its translation: CASSQDRRLAGGRDVQFF.

The chain has TRBV28 and TRBJ1-5; perhaps TRBD1 as D (6 bases). The CDR3 runs 15 residues. Per the germline V gene, CDR1 is MDHEN and CDR2 is SYDVKM. The V end was cut by 6 bases, the J end by 11 bases, with 23 bases between. CDR3 sequence (DNA): TGTGCCAGCAGCCCGAGGGGAAGGGGGAATTCGGCCCAGCATTTT. Translated: CASSPRGRGNSAQHF. Full variable domain (remainder filled in from reference TRBV28 and TRBJ1-5): DVKVTQSSRYLVKRTGEKVFLECVQDMDHENMFWYRQDPGLGLRLIYFSYDVKMKEKGDIPEGYSVSREKKERFSLILESASTNQTSMYLCASSPRGRGNSAQHFGDGTRLSIL.

This chain connects TRBV11-3 to TRBJ2-1; 7 positions match TRBD2. V was pared by 1 base and J by 0 bases, with 3 bases of the junction left unmatched. The germline CDR1 and CDR2 sequences are SGHNT and YENEEA. This CDR3 comprises 16 residues. CDR3 bases: TGTGCCAGCAGCTTAGGGGGGGGTGGCTCCTACAATGAGCAGTTCTTC. It specifies CASSLGGGGSYNEQFF.

The chain links TRBV20-1 to TRBJ2-1; 9 positions agree with TRBD2. The CDR3 covers 16 residues. CDR1 DFQATT and CDR2 SNEGSKA come from the germline V gene (reference sequence). V dropped 6 bases and J dropped 1; count of bases not matched to a gene: 10. CDR3 residues: CSASLAGARSYNEQFF. The CDR3 DNA reads as TGCAGTGCCAGTTTAGCGGGGGCCCGATCCTACAATGAGCAGTTCTTC.

The V gene is TRBV6-5, the J gene TRBJ2-5, with TRBD1 matching 9 bases. Germline V CDR1 and CDR2: MNHEY, SVGAGI. CDR3 length: 14 residues. V dropped 5 bases and J dropped 1; count of bases not matched to a gene: 2. The chain's CDR3 is CASSLQGAQETQYF. CDR3 nucleotide sequence: TGTGCCAGCAGTCTACAGGGGGCCCAAGAGACCCAGTACTTC.